This T cell receptor beta chain is drawn from a study of blood T cell repertoires in COVID-19 (dated by TCRdb to about 2020). About the study as a whole: Samples from collaborators originated in the United States, Italy and Spain and spanned both the acute and convalescent phases of COVID-19. The prospective study material was composed of cDNA or gDNA derived from T cells, B-cell-depleted T cells, or PBMCs. Deeply sampled blood TCRbeta repertoires from subjects exposed to, actively infected with, or recovered from COVID-19 were included in the dataset. The repertoires were released in a freely available public database intended as a resource for research on the immune response to SARS-CoV-2. The samples were drawn from the first 160 participants of the ongoing ImmuneRACE study and from some 1,300 subjects provided by 6 global collaborators. Sample metadata almost always included a de-identified subject ID, COVID-19 status, age in years and sex. Where available, HLA class I and class II types were obtained from metadata supplied by the sample provider rather than from assay-based typing. The paper's findings and limits, for the study overall: The quantity of clinical and demographic metadata differed by source and by participant and was supplied without curation.

The immunoSEQ Assay, a bias-controlled multiplex PCR, was used to amplify TCRbeta CDR3 regions from genomic DNA. In the paper's pipeline: The number of nucleated cells in each sample was estimated by amplification of reference gene primers within the assay. To quantify the absolute abundance of each unique TCRbeta CDR3 rearrangement, sequence reads were collapsed and filtered. For each sample, productive Simpson clonality was calculated by taking the square root of Simpson's diversity index across productive rearrangements. In its TCRdb copy, this immuneACCESS table keeps in-frame sequences only and misses some clones. Where compared with another copy, unresolved V genes explain less than half of these, and the others have no known cause. V and J calls and clone size are copied from that table; D and trimming were computed from the DNA. The sample records roughly 70,000 clones, roughly four fifths of which are singletons. The ten largest clones add up to 4.5% of the sample.

Including cysteine and phenylalanine, the CDR3 has 13 amino acids. CDR3 DNA only is kept here, 39 bases in frame from base 1. The germline V gene encodes CDR1 MNHEY and CDR2 SVGAGI. V and J are truncated by 5 bases and 0 bases respectively, leaving an intervening sequence of 5 bases. The collaborating institutions used their own protocols to collect whole blood in K2EDTA tubes. For TCRbeta analysis, collaborator samples were shipped as frozen whole blood, as isolated PBMCs, or as DNA extracted from either sample type. As to this clone: Its antigen is still unknown. No base qualities exist here, and no much larger clone lies one base off it.

Sequenced input: peripheral blood. This TCR derives from a woman aged 60-70 years with acute or convalescent COVID-19. The chain is assembled from TRBV6-5 and TRBJ2-1; the D gene cannot be resolved reliably. The DNA reads TGTGCCAGCAGTAGTAGCTCCTACAATGAGCAGTTCTTC. Translation gives CASSSSSYNEQFF.